Presented here are 24 T cell receptor beta chains from one specimen sequenced in a study of cytomegalovirus exposure and HLA in healthy donors (dated by TCRdb to about 2017). Preparation of the library involved the immunoSEQ multiplex PCR assay. For the multiplex PCR, a mixture combining 60 forward primers for TCR Vbeta segments and 13 reverse primers for TCR Jbeta segments was used. TCRdb holds this immuneACCESS table with in-frame rearrangements only. Some clones are missing; in checked studies, unresolved V genes explain under half, and the rest has no known cause. The sample profile shows around 180,000 clones; more than 80% of them were found once. The top ten hold roughly 2.3% of the sample. The sample comprised PBMCs. These receptors originate from a male donor in good health and CMV-seronegative.

The chain combines TRBV28 with TRBJ1-6; D is possibly TRBD1 (5 bases). The V end was cut by 8 bases, the J end by 7 bases, with 15 bases between. Germline V CDR1 and CDR2: MDHEN, SYDVKM. The CDR3 runs to 14 residues. CDR3 coding DNA: TGTGCCAGCGTGCAAGGGGCCCACAATTCACCCCTCCACTTT. Its translation is CASVQGAHNSPLHF.

The chain is built from TRBV18 and TRBJ2-1, with 9 bases aligning to TRBD2. V lost 2 bases to trimming and J lost 8 bases; unmatched junction nucleotides: 4. This CDR3 region has 14 residues. Germline lookup yields CDR1 KGHSH and CDR2 LQKENI. The CDR3 DNA reads TGTGCCAGCTCACCAGAGCGGGAGGAGTATGAGCAGTTCTTC. The encoded protein is CASSPEREEYEQFF.

This clone was seen a handful of times. One junction end disagrees with the germline gene, perhaps due to a read error. This chain joins TRBV6-1 and TRBJ1-1, with TRBD1 as a possible D gene (6 bases). In germline, CDR1 is MNHNS, CDR2 SASEGT. The CDR3 has 12 residues. This CDR3 is CASTEGGGKAFF. Written as DNA, the CDR3 is TGTGCCAGCACTGAAGGGGGAGGGAAAGCTTTCTTT.

The chain uses TRBV25-1 and TRBJ1-5, with D unresolved. Germline values: CDR1 MGHDK, CDR2 SYGVNS. V was clipped by 4 bases and J by 0 bases, with 10 bases between them. This CDR3 region has 15 residues. The CDR3 DNA sequence: TGTGCCAGCAGTGCCCAGGTGGATAGCAATCAGCCCCAGCATTTT. This encodes CASSAQVDSNQPQHF.

J is TRBJ2-3 and V is TRBV28, with D possibly being TRBD2 (5 bases). Trimming pared 6 bases from V and 5 bases from J, leaving 15 bases between. CDR3 length: 14 residues. Germline-derived CDR1 and CDR2 are MDHEN and SYDVKM. CDR3: CASSPSGIGDTQYF. CDR3 nucleotides: TGTGCCAGCAGCCCGTCGGGAATCGGAGATACGCAGTATTTT.

This sequence joins TRBV28 and TRBJ1-2; D uncertain. This CDR3 is built from 13 residues. CDR1 is MDHEN and CDR2 is SYDVKM in the germline V gene. The V end lost 5 bases, the J end lost 8 bases, and 15 bases lay between the germline ends. CDR3 loop: CASSARAFWGYTF. CDR3 nucleotide sequence: TGTGCCAGCAGTGCACGCGCGTTCTGGGGCTACACCTTC.

This clone was observed a few times. The gene calls are TRBV7-2 and TRBJ2-1, with 12 bases matching TRBD2. Germline V gives CDR1 SGHTA, CDR2 FQGNSA. This CDR3 spans 15 amino acids. The V and J ends lost 4 bases and 8 bases, in that order; junction bases with no gene match: 6. CDR3 in DNA: TGTGCCAGCAGCTCGGGACTAGCGGGTCGCGATGAGCAGTTCTTC. It translates to CASSSGLAGRDEQFF.

This chain joins TRBV5-5 and TRBJ2-5; the D gene is possibly TRBD2 (6 bases). Trimming took 3 bases from V and 2 from J, leaving 11 bases between them. Looked up from germline, CDR1 is SGHKS and CDR2 is YYEKEE (reference sequence). The CDR3 totals 14 residues. CDR3 in amino acids: CASSSSGLQETQYF. CDR3 DNA: TGTGCCAGCAGCTCAAGCGGGTTACAAGAGACCCAGTACTTC.

This clone was seen a few times. J is TRBJ1-5 and V is TRBV6-6; the D is unclear. The CDR3 contains 12 residues. The V gene's germline CDR1 is MNHNY and CDR2 SVGAGI (reference sequence). Trimming stripped 4 bases from V and 5 bases from J, with 6 bases between. This chain's CDR3 is CASSSVDQPQHF. CDR3 bases: TGTGCCAGCAGTTCGGTGGATCAGCCCCAGCATTTT.

V usage is TRBV7-9 and J usage is TRBJ2-2; a weak D match, TRBD1 (6 bases). The CDR3 sequence is 15 residues long. The germline gives CDR1 SEHNR, CDR2 FQNEAQ (reference sequence). V was trimmed by 5 bases and J by 2 bases, leaving 12 bases between them. CDR3 amino acids: CASSGRQVNTGELFF. The CDR3 DNA reads TGTGCCAGCAGCGGAAGACAGGTCAACACCGGGGAGCTGTTTTTT.

The chain recombines TRBV18 with TRBJ1-3; 9 bases are shared with TRBD1. Germline values: CDR1 KGHSH, CDR2 LQKENI. The CDR3 spans 15 residues. V trimming: 3 bases; J trimming: 1 base; junction bases outside the gene matches: 1. The CDR3 here is CASSPGQGSGNTIYF. CDR3 sequence (DNA): TGTGCCAGCTCACCCGGACAGGGGTCTGGAAACACCATATATTTT.

This clone was counted between two and nine times. This chain links TRBV6-5 with TRBJ1-5; D unresolved. V was shortened by 0 bases and J by 1 base, with 10 bases between the two germline ends. Germline CDR1 is MNHEY and CDR2 is SVGAGI. The CDR3 runs to 16 residues. CDR3 sequence reads: CASSYSREASNQPQHF. The CDR3 region has the DNA TGTGCCAGCAGTTACTCTAGGGAGGCGAGCAATCAGCCCCAGCATTTT.

The chain couples TRBV5-1 to TRBJ2-3; D is perhaps TRBD2 (6 bases). The CDR3 extends over 15 amino acids. The V end lost 3 bases, the J end lost 1 base, and 12 bases lay between the germline ends. The germline gives CDR1 SGHRS, CDR2 YFSETQ. The CDR3 loop reads CASSSGGYRTDTQYF. The CDR3 DNA reads as TGCGCCAGCAGCTCTGGGGGGTATCGCACAGATACGCAGTATTTT.

The chain combines TRBV6-4 with TRBJ1-1; 7 nucleotides match TRBD1. V lost 2 bases, J lost 3 bases, and 15 bases stayed unmatched. There are 18 residues in the CDR3. From germline, CDR1 is MRHNA and CDR2 SNTAGT. This chain's CDR3 is CASSDLTRQGGVDTEAFF. The DNA of the CDR3 is TGTGCCAGCAGTGACCTAACTCGGCAGGGGGGAGTAGACACTGAAGCTTTCTTT.

This chain uses TRBV13 with TRBJ1-2; possible D gene TRBD1, 5 bases. The germline V and J ends were trimmed by 7 bases and 0 bases, with 12 bases remaining between them. The CDR3 covers 14 residues. Looked up from germline, CDR1 is PRHDT and CDR2 is FYEKMQ (reference sequence). The CDR3 sequence: CASTPPGPNYGYTF. As DNA, the CDR3 is TGTGCCAGCACCCCGCCAGGGCCTAACTATGGCTACACCTTC.

The rearrangement uses TRBV11-2 and TRBJ1-2; unclear D gene. This CDR3 spans 13 amino acids. V gave up 0 bases and J gave up 2 bases, with 4 bases separating them. Germline CDR1 reads SGHAT; CDR2 reads FQNNGV. The CDR3 here is CASSLDENYGYTF. CDR3 DNA: TGTGCCAGCAGCTTAGATGAGAACTATGGCTACACCTTC.

The V gene is TRBV11-2, the J gene TRBJ2-7; 8 nucleotides match TRBD2. Germline loops: CDR1 SGHAT, CDR2 FQNNGV. This CDR3 region has 17 residues. Trimming cost V 2 bases and J 6 bases; bases outside gene matches: 15. CDR3 in DNA: TGTGCCAGCAGCTTAAGGGGGACCGGGACTAGTGGTTCCGAGCAGTACTTC. Residues: CASSLRGTGTSGSEQYF.

The chain combines TRBV25-1 with TRBJ2-1, with 10 positions matching TRBD2. V lost 10 bases to trimming and J lost 8 bases; unmatched junction nucleotides: 17. CDR3 length: 16 amino acids. Per the germline V gene, CDR1 is MGHDK and CDR2 is SYGVNS. This chain's CDR3 is CATWGASGSLGDEQFF. The CDR3 bases are TGTGCCACTTGGGGTGCTAGCGGGAGCTTGGGCGATGAGCAGTTCTTC.

V and J are TRBV15 and TRBJ2-3; D is undetermined. The CDR3 contains 15 residues. V was shortened by 0 bases and J by 10 bases, with 17 bases between the two germline ends. The germline V gene encodes CDR1 LNHNV and CDR2 YYDKDF (reference sequence). CDR3 DNA: TGTGCCACCAGCAGAGATCTGTCTGGTAGTTCTCCGCAGTATTTT. Its protein is CATSRDLSGSSPQYF.

This clone occurred a few times. In DNA form, the CDR3 reads TGTGCCAGCAGCTTAGTAGGGGACAAAAATCTCGAGACCCAGTACTTC. Encoded protein: CASSLVGDKNLETQYF. The J gene is TRBJ2-5, the V gene TRBV7-9; tentatively, D is TRBD1 (6 bases). The CDR3 contains 16 residues. Germline-derived CDR1 and CDR2 are SEHNR and FQNEAQ (reference sequence). Trimming cost V 1 base and J 5 bases, with 17 bases left between them.

The CDR3: CASKTSGRALRGELFF. The CDR3, as DNA: TGTGCCAGCAAGACTAGCGGGAGGGCCCTCAGAGGGGAGCTGTTTTTT. The chain joins TRBV28 to TRBJ2-2; TRBD2 agrees at 14 bases. The V gene end was trimmed by 7 bases and the J gene end by 8 bases; junction bases not matched to a gene: 9. This CDR3 is 16 amino acids long. Germline values: CDR1 MDHEN, CDR2 SYDVKM.

This clone has only one observation. This chain joins TRBV28 and TRBJ1-5, with D tentatively TRBD1 (5 bases). Looked up from germline, CDR1 is MDHEN and CDR2 is SYDVKM. This CDR3 has 14 amino acids. The V end lost 5 bases, the J end lost 3 bases, and 11 bases lay between the germline ends. CDR3 in DNA: TGTGCCAGCAGTAAGCGGGGGATCAATCAGCCCCAGCATTTT. It codes for CASSKRGINQPQHF.

The gene calls are TRBV5-6 and TRBJ2-2, with D hard to call. The CDR3 covers 15 residues. Germline loops: CDR1 SGHDT, CDR2 YYEEEE. Trimming stripped 0 bases from V and 3 bases from J, with 9 bases between. The CDR3 sequence: CASSLAVWHTGELFF. CDR3 nucleotide sequence: TGTGCCAGCAGCTTGGCCGTGTGGCACACCGGGGAGCTGTTTTTT.

The chain recombines TRBV29-1 with TRBJ2-7; TRBD1 matches 11 bases. After removal of 7 bases from V and 1 base from J, the junction contained 6 bases not matched to a gene. Looked up from germline, CDR1 is SQVTM and CDR2 is ANQGSEA. The CDR3 sequence is 14 residues long. Here the CDR3 reads CSARTGGNSYEQYF. DNA for the CDR3: TGCAGCGCTCGGACAGGGGGCAATTCCTACGAGCAGTACTTC.